A selection of T cell receptor beta chains follows, all from one sample in a study of blood T cells in healthy people across ages. TCRdb reanalysed the 5' RACE reads using MiXCR and keeps one entry per CDR3 protein. The repertoire holds 2 million or so distinct CDR3 sequences, with 49% as singletons. Sequencing used blood. Source of these receptors: a woman aged 40 to 50 in good health. Each CDR3 is given without its conserved first and last residue. Each record gives: CDR3 protein, V gene, J gene.

CDR3aa: ASSQDLRGGPTSTDTQY
v_gene: TRBV4-2
j_gene: TRBJ2-3

CDR3aa: ASTGGAETQY
v_gene: TRBV12-3/TRBV12-4
j_gene: TRBJ2-5

CDR3aa: ASSQDETDTDTQY
v_gene: TRBV4-3
j_gene: TRBJ2-3

CDR3aa: ASSQVTGTATEAF
v_gene: TRBV4-2
j_gene: TRBJ1-1

CDR3aa: AIRGTGGEQY
v_gene: TRBV10-3
j_gene: TRBJ2-7

CDR3aa: ASSLALLAGPQETQY
v_gene: TRBV7-2
j_gene: TRBJ2-5

CDR3aa: SVPPGLALSETQY
v_gene: TRBV29-1
j_gene: TRBJ2-5

CDR3aa: SAAMGRLGYGYT
v_gene: TRBV29-1
j_gene: TRBJ1-2

CDR3aa: SVESGLETQY
v_gene: TRBV29-1
j_gene: TRBJ2-5

CDR3aa: ASSQGVLTPLH
v_gene: TRBV4-3
j_gene: TRBJ1-6

CDR3aa: TVAGGPRTQETQY
v_gene: TRBV15
j_gene: TRBJ2-5

CDR3aa: ASSQGGEYNEQF
v_gene: TRBV3-1
j_gene: TRBJ2-1

CDR3aa: ASSYGLWEQF
v_gene: TRBV6-2/TRBV6-3
j_gene: TRBJ2-1

CDR3aa: ASTLNGPQY
v_gene: TRBV3-1
j_gene: TRBJ2-5

CDR3aa: ASSFPTRQTDTQY
v_gene: TRBV28
j_gene: TRBJ2-3

CDR3aa: ASSFLGGGGDGYT
v_gene: TRBV7-3
j_gene: TRBJ1-2

CDR3aa: SAPQGQGSHQPQH
v_gene: TRBV20-1
j_gene: TRBJ1-5

CDR3aa: ASSQQRTGAYEQY
v_gene: TRBV4-1
j_gene: TRBJ2-7

CDR3aa: SAKWGETQY
v_gene: TRBV20-1
j_gene: TRBJ2-5

CDR3aa: ASRRDWLSPLH
v_gene: TRBV27
j_gene: TRBJ1-6

CDR3aa: ASSPPGGANTDTQY
v_gene: TRBV28
j_gene: TRBJ2-3

CDR3aa: SARAMDSAAGVSNVLT
v_gene: TRBV20-1
j_gene: TRBJ2-6

CDR3aa: SVSTGLMNTEAF
v_gene: TRBV29-1
j_gene: TRBJ1-1

CDR3aa: ASSLGFGTSGATDTQY
v_gene: TRBV5-6
j_gene: TRBJ2-3

CDR3aa: ATSDRDRVVSDTQY
v_gene: TRBV24-1
j_gene: TRBJ2-3

CDR3aa: ASRRQGMTYNEQF
v_gene: TRBV5-1
j_gene: TRBJ2-1

CDR3aa: ASRDRGGAGQTQY
v_gene: TRBV10-2
j_gene: .

CDR3aa: ARSGKEGYSYEQY
v_gene: TRBV12-5
j_gene: TRBJ2-7

CDR3aa: ASSYLVGFMNPY
v_gene: TRBV6-2/TRBV6-3
j_gene: TRBJ2-3

CDR3aa: ASSSRSRGLNEQF
v_gene: TRBV7-9
j_gene: TRBJ2-1

CDR3aa: ATSLSLTGTDTQY
v_gene: TRBV15
j_gene: TRBJ2-3

CDR3aa: ASSLWGQGPAYEQY
v_gene: TRBV5-6
j_gene: TRBJ2-7

CDR3aa: AGSLPQGRSYEQY
v_gene: TRBV5-1
j_gene: .

CDR3aa: ASGLAGTETQY
v_gene: TRBV7-3
j_gene: TRBJ2-5

CDR3aa: SAMRTGFNEKLF
v_gene: TRBV20-1
j_gene: TRBJ1-4

CDR3aa: ASSSLQRGEWTQY
v_gene: TRBV6-2/TRBV6-3
j_gene: TRBJ2-5

CDR3aa: ASSQGGLAVETQY
v_gene: TRBV28
j_gene: .

CDR3aa: ASGLPQMAYEQY
v_gene: TRBV7-2
j_gene: TRBJ2-7

CDR3aa: ASSQFAYSNQPQH
v_gene: TRBV7-2
j_gene: TRBJ1-5

CDR3aa: SARDGRVGEQY
v_gene: TRBV20-1
j_gene: .

CDR3aa: ASSFRGGPSNQPQH
v_gene: TRBV5-6
j_gene: TRBJ1-5

CDR3aa: ASSPYRGLEAF
v_gene: TRBV11-2
j_gene: TRBJ1-1

CDR3aa: SARPRDRVFIGANEQY
v_gene: TRBV20-1
j_gene: TRBJ2-7

CDR3aa: ATALDGKNSPLH
v_gene: TRBV2
j_gene: TRBJ1-6

CDR3aa: ASSLAGGSAF
v_gene: TRBV11-2
j_gene: TRBJ1-1

CDR3aa: ASSQRTGVITDTQY
v_gene: TRBV9
j_gene: TRBJ2-3

CDR3aa: ASSAFRDYQETQY
v_gene: TRBV6-2/TRBV6-3
j_gene: TRBJ2-5

CDR3aa: ASSSQRNQPQH
v_gene: TRBV25-1
j_gene: TRBJ1-5

CDR3aa: ASSKTGAQETQY
v_gene: TRBV28
j_gene: TRBJ2-5

CDR3aa: SVAGGPSTDTQY
v_gene: TRBV29-1
j_gene: TRBJ2-3

CDR3aa: ASSTAEIRGNQPQH
v_gene: TRBV7-2
j_gene: TRBJ1-5

CDR3aa: ASSLGKANEQY
v_gene: TRBV7-8
j_gene: TRBJ2-7

CDR3aa: ASIRAGGNTQY
v_gene: TRBV6-2/TRBV6-3
j_gene: TRBJ2-3

CDR3aa: ATSTRTGYETQY
v_gene: TRBV15
j_gene: TRBJ2-5

CDR3aa: ASRRTGNSPLH
v_gene: TRBV7-2
j_gene: TRBJ1-6